This TCR beta chain comes out of a study of T cell responses to AZD1222 COVID-19 vaccine. Study-level points and caveats: Spike-specific TCR breadth and depth both grew after two AZD1222 doses. Close to half of spike-specific TCRs reportedly recognize unmutated variant regions. It should be noted that donors were predominantly white British and more often female, and clonal diversity was possibly underestimated.

Assay: immunoSEQ multiplex PCR; the TCRdb copy retains only in-frame clones and omits some. The sample records over 100,000 clones, approximately 90% being singletons. Note on this clone: Its antigen is undetermined.

The germline V and J ends were trimmed by 2 bases and 6 bases, with 9 bases remaining between them. From germline, CDR1 is MRHNA and CDR2 SNTAGT. The CDR3 is made up of 13 amino acids. Second-dose schedules of about 4 or about 12 weeks were combined. Source: peripheral blood, taken 28 days after the second AZD1222 dose. This receptor was taken from an adult who received the AZD1222 COVID-19 vaccine. The chain is built from TRBV6-4 and TRBJ2-3; D call uncertain. The DNA for the CDR3 is TGTGCCAGCAGTGACCGCCCCGAGGATACGCAGTATTTT. Translating gives CASSDRPEDTQYF.